This TCR beta chain was captured in a study of blood T cell repertoires in COVID-19. For the study at large: Acute and convalescent COVID-19 samples came from the United States, Italy and Spain.

Per the germline V gene, CDR1 is SGHAT and CDR2 is FQNNGV. V was pared by 4 bases and J by 2 bases, with 12 bases between. The length of the CDR3 is 14 residues. Repertoires were generated with immunoSEQ multiplex PCR, while TCRdb's copy carries only in-frame clones and drops some. The data contain 80,000 to 100,000 clones, roughly 96% of them seen just once; the ten biggest clones take up about 4.5%. Material for sequencing was peripheral blood. The source is a human donor with active COVID-19. The donor label of this sample is uncertain. This chain connects TRBV11-2 to TRBJ2-7; D might be TRBD2 (5 bases). The CDR3 DNA reads as TGTGCCAGCAGCTCCTTGGGGAGCACCTACGAGCAGTACTTC. It translates to CASSSLGSTYEQYF.